This T cell receptor beta chain originates from a study of a mutant IDH1 vaccine in newly diagnosed glioma. In the study overall: First vaccine doses came 4-6 weeks after radiotherapy alone, or with temozolomide cycles. Patients got radiotherapy, temozolomide, or both beforehand, and most got both.

A remark on this clone: Its cognate antigen is unknown.

The germline V and J ends were trimmed by 3 bases and 6 bases, with 8 bases remaining between them. Per germline, CDR1 MNHEY and CDR2 SVGAGI. The CDR3 consists of 13 residues. Time point described: week 23, last vaccination. Doses of 300 ug of mutant IDH1 20-mer peptide were given with topical imiquimod. Some clones are missing from TCRdb's copy, which holds only in-frame ones; the method was immunoSEQ multiplex PCR. The sample lists around 19,000 clones; more than 75% were seen once. This chain uses TRBV6-5 with TRBJ2-2; D is possibly TRBD1 or TRBD2 (6 bases each). The starting material was PBMCs, obtained from a glioma patient whose treatment included an IDH1 peptide vaccine. The receptor was isolated from a man younger than 45 with glioma. This CDR3 reads CASSYGGPGELFF. CDR3 nucleotides: TGTGCCAGCAGTTATGGGGGGCCCGGGGAGCTGTTTTTT.